This T cell receptor beta chain was profiled in a study of CD8 T cells in Susac syndrome. RNA amounts of about 0.45 to 1 ug underwent reverse transcription with random hexamers. By means of immunoSEQ multiplex PCR, TCR beta CDR3 spanning 54 Vbeta and 13 Jbeta underwent amplification. Each CDR3 protein is one row after TCRdb ran MiXCR on the immunoSEQ multiplex PCR reads. The repertoire holds about 190,000 distinct CDR3 sequences, with more than 90% as singletons. V shed 5 bases and J shed 7 bases, with 12 bases lying between them. Germline CDR1 is DFQATT and CDR2 is SNEGSKA (reference sequence). The CDR3 has 13 residues.

The clonotype originates from a human donor with Susac syndrome. The sample was CD4+ T cells from PBMCs. The chain employs TRBV20-1 and TRBJ1-6; no reliable D call. CDR3 loop: CSAPSVLNSPLHF. CDR3 bases: TGCAGTGCTCCGTCGGTCTTGAATTCACCCCTCCACTTT.